The table lists the clone carrying this T cell receptor (beta chain) with a few counts. The antigen is unknown. This entry is derived from a study of beta chain features in type 1 diabetes. Trimming removed 0 bases from V and 3 bases from J, with 10 bases in between. This CDR3 spans 15 amino acids. Per germline, CDR1 MNHEY and CDR2 SMNVEV (reference sequence). Study-wide results and limits: Moderate but significant shortening of TCRB CDR3s was recorded in all four CD4+ subsets from Type 1 diabetes patients.

Sequencing targeted expressed TCRB transcripts, as all isolated RNA had been reverse transcribed. Assay: immunoSEQ multiplex PCR; the TCRdb copy retains only in-frame clones and omits some. Among about 270,000 clones listed, 14% were seen once. The TCR was taken from a man younger than 45 with type 1 diabetes. Source material: naive CD4+ T cells from blood. The chain carries TRBV27 and TRBJ2-3; unclear D gene. CDR3 bases: TGTGCCAGCAGTTTATCTAGAAGTCGGACAGATACGCAGTATTTT. This sequence encodes CASSLSRSRTDTQYF.